The 32 T cell receptor beta chains below were found in one sample sequenced in a study of control samples from healthy donors and cancer patients. Data came from immunoSEQ multiplex PCR; TCRdb stores just in-frame clones and leaves some out. The data contain about 39,000 clones, around four fifths of them singletons. Source material: PBMCs. These receptors were obtained from an older woman with lung cancer.

In its sample, this clone was seen a few times. V and J are TRBV24-1 and TRBJ2-7, with no clear D. The CDR3 runs 15 residues. V was clipped by 0 bases and J by 2 bases, with 10 bases between them. Germline CDR1 and CDR2: KGHDR and SFDVKD. As DNA, the CDR3 is TGTGCCACCAGTGATTTGCTGACCCTTCCCTACGAGCAGTACTTC. Translated, it gives CATSDLLTLPYEQYF.

The rearrangement uses TRBV6-5 and TRBJ2-1; D tentatively fits TRBD1 or TRBD2 (5 bases each). This CDR3 is 13 amino acids long. Germline CDR1 and CDR2: MNHEY and SVGAGI. The V and J ends lost 8 bases and 7 bases respectively, with 15 bases between them. Here the CDR3 DNA reads TGTGCCAGCCGGGACCCACCGGGGAATGAGCAGTTCTTC. It is translated as CASRDPPGNEQFF.

The chain uses TRBV30 and TRBJ2-6, with 9 bases identical to TRBD2. Germline V CDR1 and CDR2: GTSNPN, SVGIG (reference sequence). CDR3 length: 17 amino acids. The V segment lost 6 bases and the J segment 0 bases; nucleotides outside the gene matches: 9. CDR3 protein: CACTRAGGHSGANVLTF. In DNA, the CDR3 is TGTGCCTGCACCCGAGCGGGAGGCCACTCTGGGGCCAACGTCCTGACTTTC.

This chain uses TRBV11-3 with TRBJ2-6; no definite D call. The CDR3 totals 16 residues. Germline CDR1 and CDR2: SGHNT and YENEEA. V lost 1 base to trimming and J lost 0 bases, with 7 bases between them. CDR3 sequence reads: CASSLGLHSGANVLTF. The CDR3 DNA sequence: TGTGCCAGCAGCTTAGGGTTGCACTCTGGGGCCAACGTCCTGACTTTC.

Worth noting for this clone: The identical CDR3 is also encoded by other nucleotide sequences in the sample. The chain carries TRBV9 and TRBJ2-7; possible D gene TRBD2, 6 bases. Germline-derived CDR1 and CDR2 are SGDLS and YYNGEE. The CDR3 contains 14 residues. Trimming took 0 bases from V and 9 from J, leaving 16 bases between them. The CDR3 nucleotides read TGTGCCAGCAGCGTAGAACTGGCGGGAACGGGGCAGTACTTC. This translates into CASSVELAGTGQYF.

The chain joins TRBV4-1 to TRBJ1-1; D gene ambiguous. The germline V gene has CDR1 MGHRA and CDR2 YSYEKL. V lost 1 base, J lost 0 bases, and 12 bases lay in between. The CDR3 length is 16 residues. The CDR3 DNA reads TGCGCCAGCAGCCAAGTTTTCGGGAGTTTGAACACTGAAGCTTTCTTT. This gives the protein CASSQVFGSLNTEAFF.

The V and J genes are TRBV6-1 and TRBJ1-2, with no clear D. The CDR3 loop spans 14 amino acids. The germline CDR1 and CDR2 sequences are MNHNS and SASEGT. The ends were cut back, 0 bases at V and 4 bases at J, with 9 bases in the middle. In nucleotides, the CDR3 is TGTGCCAGCAGTGAAGCGAGTACCCGCTATGGCTACACCTTC. Amino acids: CASSEASTRYGYTF.

This chain connects TRBV19 to TRBJ1-1; TRBD1 matches 7 bases. J gave up 0 bases and V 4 bases, and 5 bases lay outside the gene matches. CDR1 is LNHDA, CDR2 SQIVND, per germline (reference sequence). The CDR3 length is 15 residues. This CDR3 is CASSRGTEMNTEAFF. The CDR3 nucleotides are TGTGCCAGTAGTAGGGGGACAGAAATGAACACTGAAGCTTTCTTT.

This rearrangement joins TRBV5-4 to TRBJ1-6, with TRBD1 identical over 9 bases. The V and J ends lost 3 bases and 10 bases, in that order; junction bases with no gene match: 8. Germline assignment: CDR1 SGHNT and CDR2 YYREEE (reference sequence). The CDR3 runs to 15 residues. CDR3 nucleotide sequence: TGTGCCAGCAGCTCGGACAGGGGTGTTGGATCACCCCTCCACTTT. Encoded protein: CASSSDRGVGSPLHF.

CDR3 nucleotide sequence: TGTGCCAGCAGCCTGGAGACGGAAATAAAGTATGGCTACACCTTC. It translates to CASSLETEIKYGYTF. The chain recombines TRBV7-9 with TRBJ1-2; no clear D gene. CDR3 length: 15 amino acids. The germline V gene has CDR1 SEHNR and CDR2 FQNEAQ (reference sequence). V was cut by 5 bases and J by 5 bases, with 18 bases left in between.

The V call is TRBV6-5, the J call TRBJ1-1, with D perhaps matching TRBD1 (6 bases). This CDR3 comprises 14 residues. CDR1 is MNHEY and CDR2 is SVGAGI in the germline V gene. Trimming took 5 bases from V and 5 from J, leaving 15 bases between them. The CDR3 DNA is TGTGCCAGCAGTAGGGGGGATCTGGGGACTGAAGCTTTCTTT. This sequence encodes CASSRGDLGTEAFF.

This clone has only one observation. The chain carries TRBV30 and TRBJ1-6; D is perhaps TRBD1 (5 bases). Between the trimmed V and J ends, which lost 3 bases and 2 bases, there was a span of 8 bases. This CDR3 has 14 residues. Germline V gene sequence: CDR1 GTSNPN, CDR2 SVGIG (reference sequence). This CDR3 reads CAWRPGPYNSPLHF. As DNA, the CDR3 is TGTGCCTGGAGGCCGGGACCCTATAATTCACCCCTCCACTTT.

There are a few counts of this clone. The rearrangement uses TRBV24-1 and TRBJ2-5, with TRBD1 identical over 8 bases. V lost 2 bases to trimming and J lost 5 bases; unmatched junction nucleotides: 3. CDR3 length: 14 residues. Germline V lookup: CDR1 KGHDR, CDR2 SFDVKD. The CDR3 region is CATSDSTGDETQYF. The CDR3 DNA sequence: TGTGCCACCAGTGATTCGACAGGGGACGAGACCCAGTACTTC.

This chain joins TRBV6-5 and TRBJ1-1; TRBD1 matches 10 bases. CDR1 and CDR2 from the germline V gene are MNHEY and SVGAGI. The CDR3 is made up of 14 amino acids. V dropped 5 bases and J dropped 5; count of bases not matched to a gene: 5. The CDR3 reads CASSLGTGVTEAFF. The DNA of the CDR3 is TGTGCCAGCAGTCTAGGGACAGGGGTTACTGAAGCTTTCTTT.

The gene calls are TRBV6-5 and TRBJ1-6; maybe TRBD1 (6 bases). CDR3 length equals 15 residues. V was cut by 5 bases and J by 5 bases, with 13 bases left in between. Germline loops: CDR1 MNHEY, CDR2 SVGAGI. The CDR3 is CASSRRDTDNSPLHF. DNA for the CDR3: TGTGCCAGCAGTCGCCGGGACACCGATAATTCACCCCTCCACTTT.

The chain recombines TRBV14 with TRBJ1-2; D is uncertain. Trimming removed 4 bases from V and 8 bases from J, with 20 bases in between. The CDR3 is made up of 15 amino acids. CDR1 is SGHDN, CDR2 FVKESK, per germline. The CDR3 protein is CASSLRRTPFRGYTF. CDR3 nucleotides: TGTGCCAGCAGCCTGCGACGTACGCCCTTTAGGGGCTACACCTTC.

V and J are TRBV4-2 and TRBJ1-2; D is perhaps TRBD1 (5 bases). V shed 5 bases and J shed 2 bases, with 27 bases lying between them. The CDR3 runs 19 residues. CDR1 and CDR2 (germline): LGHNA, YNFKEQ. This chain's CDR3 is CASSVQAGQGSVVNYGYTF. CDR3 nucleotides: TGTGCCAGCAGCGTTCAAGCGGGGCAGGGAAGCGTTGTAAACTATGGCTACACCTTC.

This clone turned up a few times. This chain links TRBV5-1 with TRBJ1-6; no clear D. CDR1 and CDR2 from the germline V gene are SGHRS and YFSETQ. The CDR3 extends over 13 amino acids. The V and J ends lost 0 bases and 8 bases respectively, with 6 bases between them. The CDR3 DNA follows: TGCGCCAGCAGCTTGGTCATTGATTCACCCCTCCACTTT. This encodes CASSLVIDSPLHF.

The chain's CDR3 is CATSRDGTSGARIDTQYF. As DNA, the CDR3 is TGTGCCACCAGCAGAGACGGGACTAGCGGCGCCCGGATTGATACGCAGTATTTT. J is TRBJ2-3 and V is TRBV15, with 11 bases that match TRBD2. The CDR3 totals 18 residues. Losses at the gene ends were 0 bases for V and 6 bases for J; bases not matched to a gene: 11. CDR1 and CDR2 from the germline V gene are LNHNV and YYDKDF (reference sequence).

Here the CDR3 reads CASSEPVNTGELFF. Written as DNA, the CDR3 is TGTGCCAGCAGTGAACCAGTGAACACCGGGGAGCTGTTTTTT. The chain joins TRBV25-1 to TRBJ2-2; D gene uncertain. The germline V and J ends were trimmed by 2 bases and 1 base, with 5 bases remaining between them. The V gene's germline CDR1 is MGHDK and CDR2 SYGVNS. The CDR3 runs to 14 residues.

J is TRBJ2-3 and V is TRBV30; D remains ambiguous. V dropped 2 bases and J dropped 0 bases, with 12 bases sitting between them. This CDR3 is 15 amino acids long. Germline assignment: CDR1 GTSNPN and CDR2 SVGIG (reference sequence). The chain's CDR3 is CAWSWGASSTDTQYF. CDR3 DNA sequence: TGTGCCTGGAGTTGGGGTGCTTCTAGCACAGATACGCAGTATTTT.

The V gene is TRBV28, the J gene TRBJ2-3; unclear D gene. Germline V gene lookup returns CDR1 MDHEN and CDR2 SYDVKM. This CDR3 is built from 15 residues. V lost 6 bases and J lost 0, with 13 bases in between. The CDR3 region is CASSSRRQSTDTQYF. DNA for the CDR3: TGTGCCAGCAGCTCACGGCGGCAGAGCACAGATACGCAGTATTTT.

This clone was seen a few times. The chain couples TRBV10-3 to TRBJ1-2; TRBD1 might be the D (5 bases). V lost 6 bases and J 2 bases, leaving 13 bases between the germline ends. Germline V gives CDR1 ENHRY, CDR2 SYGVKD. CDR3 length: 14 amino acids. The CDR3 DNA sequence: TGTGCCATCAGGGGACCGGAGGGGAACTATGGCTACACCTTC. Residues: CAIRGPEGNYGYTF.

J is TRBJ2-7 and V is TRBV27; D is tentatively TRBD1 or TRBD2 (6 bases each). Germline loops: CDR1 MNHEY, CDR2 SMNVEV (reference sequence). The CDR3 is made up of 14 amino acids. Trimming took off 3 bases at V and 0 bases at J, with 9 bases between the two ends. CDR3: CASSLGGSSYEQYF. Written as DNA, the CDR3 is TGTGCCAGCAGTTTGGGGGGCAGCTCCTACGAGCAGTACTTC.

The chain is built from TRBV11-2 and TRBJ2-1; 7 bases match TRBD1. CDR1 and CDR2 from the germline V gene are SGHAT and FQNNGV. The CDR3 spans 15 residues. Trimming cost V 5 bases and J 9 bases; bases outside gene matches: 13. CDR3 DNA: TGTGCCAGCAGCCCGGGGAGACAGGGTCAGGGTGAGCAGTTCTTC. Translated, it gives CASSPGRQGQGEQFF. The entire variable domain, with the rest obtained from reference TRBV11-2 and TRBJ2-1, is as follows: EAGVAQSPRYKIIEKRQSVAFWCNPISGHATLYWYQQILGQGPKLLIQFQNNGVVDDSQLPKDRFSAERLKGVDSTLKIQPAKLEDSAVYLCASSPGRQGQGEQFFGPGTRLTVL.

This clone appeared once. This sequence joins TRBV7-6 and TRBJ2-6; D gene unclear. V lost 5 bases and J 0 bases, leaving 17 bases between the germline ends. Per germline, CDR1 SGHVS and CDR2 FNYEAQ. The CDR3 totals 18 residues. CDR3 sequence reads: CASSPGPFGSSGANVLTF. In DNA form, the CDR3 reads TGTGCCAGCAGCCCCGGGCCATTCGGATCCTCTGGGGCCAACGTCCTGACTTTC.

The chain links TRBV4-2 to TRBJ1-2; 8 bases are shared with TRBD1. The V and J ends lost 1 base and 5 bases, in that order; junction bases with no gene match: 6. Germline CDR1 and CDR2: LGHNA and YNFKEQ. This CDR3 is 15 amino acids long. CDR3 nucleotide sequence: TGTGCCAGCAGCCAAGGCTTACAGGGGGAGTATGGCTACACCTTC. Protein: CASSQGLQGEYGYTF.

The rearrangement uses TRBV19 and TRBJ1-5; the D is unclear. The CDR3 runs 13 residues. Germline V gene sequence: CDR1 LNHDA, CDR2 SQIVND (reference sequence). V was shortened by 5 bases and J by 0 bases, with 5 bases between the two germline ends. The CDR3 DNA sequence: TGTGCCAGTAGTTGGATTAGCAATCAGCCCCAGCATTTT. Encoded protein: CASSWISNQPQHF.

The chain combines TRBV11-3 with TRBJ2-2, with a possible D match to TRBD1 (5 bases). Germline loops: CDR1 SGHNT, CDR2 YENEEA. There are 15 residues in the CDR3. Deletions cut 8 bases from V and 6 bases from J, with 19 bases between. CDR3 sequence (DNA): TGTGCCAGCGCCAGCCCAGGGTCGAGTCCCGGGGAGCTGTTTTTT. Translating gives CASASPGSSPGELFF.

The rearrangement joins TRBV5-1 to TRBJ2-7; TRBD1 is a possible D gene (6 bases). The CDR3 consists of 13 residues. CDR1 is SGHRS, CDR2 YFSETQ, per germline. V was pared by 4 bases and J by 5 bases, with 13 bases between. CDR3 DNA: TGCGCCAGCAGCCAAACAGGGATACACGAGCAGTACTTC. Its protein product is CASSQTGIHEQYF.

The chain has TRBV10-3 and TRBJ2-3; 13 bases are shared with TRBD2. Germline CDR1 reads ENHRY; CDR2 reads SYGVKD. CDR3 size: 15 residues. J gave up 8 bases and V 4 bases, and 6 bases lay outside the gene matches. DNA of the CDR3: TGTGCCATCAGTGGAACTAGCGGGGGGGCCTTTACGCAGTATTTT. Its protein product is CAISGTSGGAFTQYF.

This clone was found a few times. The V gene is TRBV6-4, the J gene TRBJ2-1; maybe TRBD2 (6 bases). Germline values: CDR1 MRHNA, CDR2 SNTAGT. V lost 2 bases, J lost 10 bases, and 12 bases lay in between. This CDR3 is built from 13 residues. The chain's CDR3 is CASSDRDSEEQFF. CDR3 DNA: TGTGCCAGCAGTGACCGGGACTCGGAAGAGCAGTTCTTC.